One sample yielded the 18 T cell receptor beta chains listed below, sequenced in a study of blood T cell repertoires in COVID-19. Data came from immunoSEQ multiplex PCR; TCRdb stores just in-frame clones and leaves some out. The table shows 80,000 or so clones, with about 85% occurring only once. The sequenced material came from peripheral blood. The receptor set was obtained from a human donor in a cohort sampled during active COVID-19.

The chain combines TRBV30 with TRBJ2-5; D ambiguous. Between the trimmed V and J ends, which lost 2 bases and 7 bases, there was a span of 20 bases. Germline V gene sequence: CDR1 GTSNPN, CDR2 SVGIG (reference sequence). The CDR3 loop spans 15 amino acids. CDR3 sequence reads: CAWSTVRRRRRTQYF. For the CDR3, the DNA is TGTGCCTGGAGTACGGTTAGACGGCGGCGGAGGACCCAGTACTTC.

This clone was seen a few times. The chain combines TRBV3-1 (or the pseudogene TRBV3-2) with TRBJ1-6; D may be TRBD1 (5 bases). The CDR3 consists of 14 residues. Germline CDR1 LGHDT, CDR2 YNNKEL (reference sequence). V lost 1 base and J lost 8, with 9 bases in between. The CDR3 bases are TGTGCCAGCAGCCAAGGGGGCTTTGATTCACCCCTCCACTTT. It codes for CASSQGGFDSPLHF.

The rearrangement joins TRBV6-6 to TRBJ1-5; D remains ambiguous. V dropped 2 bases and J dropped 8 bases, with 10 bases sitting between them. Germline CDR1 MNHNY, CDR2 SVGAGI (reference sequence). There are 13 residues in the CDR3. The CDR3 protein is CASSYRGEEPQHF. The DNA of the CDR3 is TGTGCCAGCAGTTACCGTGGAGAGGAGCCCCAGCATTTT.

This chain connects TRBV5-1 to TRBJ1-2; TRBD1 is a possible D gene (5 bases). Trimming stripped 4 bases from V and 3 bases from J, with 13 bases between. This CDR3 is built from 14 residues. CDR1 and CDR2 from the germline V gene are SGHRS and YFSETQ. CDR3 coding DNA: TGCGCCAGCAGCGTCCAACAGGAGCACTATGGCTACACCTTC. It is translated as CASSVQQEHYGYTF.

The V gene is TRBV25-1, the J gene TRBJ1-1; D unclear. V was trimmed by 6 bases and J by 1 base, leaving 15 bases between them. This CDR3 contains 15 residues. Germline CDR1 reads MGHDK; CDR2 reads SYGVNS. The CDR3 bases are TGTGCCAGCAGGTCAACCCCCTCGGGGAACACTGAAGCTTTCTTT. As protein: CASRSTPSGNTEAFF.

This clone was counted a few times. The chain links TRBV7-3 to TRBJ2-2; TRBD2 aligns across 10 bases. The CDR3 sequence is 15 residues long. Trimming at V came to 5 bases and at J to 7 bases, leaving 7 bases not matched to a gene. Germline lookup yields CDR1 SGHTA and CDR2 FQGTGA. The CDR3 here is CASSPSSGRGGELFF. The CDR3 DNA reads as TGTGCCAGCAGCCCCTCTAGCGGGAGAGGCGGGGAGCTGTTTTTT.

The rearrangement links TRBV3-1 (or the pseudogene TRBV3-2) to TRBJ1-2; 7 nucleotides match TRBD1. This CDR3 has 16 residues. From germline, CDR1 is LGHDT and CDR2 YNNKEL (reference sequence). With V trimmed by 4 bases and J by 5 bases, 13 bases remained unmatched. The CDR3 DNA reads as TGTGCCAGCAGCCCGGACCCGGGACAGTCATTATATGGCTACACCTTC. It specifies CASSPDPGQSLYGYTF.

The V gene is TRBV7-3, the J gene TRBJ2-2; D might be TRBD1 (5 bases). This CDR3 region has 16 residues. Trimming took off 2 bases at V and 5 bases at J, with 15 bases between the two ends. The germline V gene encodes CDR1 SGHTA and CDR2 FQGTGA. The CDR3 DNA follows: TGTGCCAGCAGCTTAGTGGCTGGGGCGCGGACCGGGGAGCTGTTTTTT. Translated: CASSLVAGARTGELFF.

V gene TRBV3-1 (or the pseudogene TRBV3-2) combines with J gene TRBJ2-6; 7 nucleotides match TRBD1. V dropped 4 bases and J dropped 17; count of bases not matched to a gene: 8. The CDR3 is made up of 12 amino acids. CDR1 is LGHDT and CDR2 is YNNKEL in the germline V gene (reference sequence). The CDR3 nucleotides are TGTGCCAGCAGCCCGCTGGACAGGACCTTGACTTTC. Amino acid sequence: CASSPLDRTLTF.

The table lists this clone with a few counts. CDR3 protein: CASSLQGGSPLHF. The CDR3 DNA reads as TGTGCCAGCAGCTTACAGGGTGGCTCGCCCCTCCACTTT. This chain joins TRBV13 and TRBJ1-6, with a weak D call TRBD1 (5 bases). The CDR3 consists of 13 residues. The V end was cut by 2 bases, the J end by 13 bases, with 12 bases between. Germline CDR1 and CDR2: PRHDT and FYEKMQ (reference sequence).

The rearrangement joins TRBV20-1 to TRBJ1-2; D may be TRBD1 (5 bases). CDR3 length equals 14 residues. The ends were cut back, 3 bases at V and 4 bases at J, with 15 bases in the middle. Germline V gives CDR1 DFQATT, CDR2 SNEGSKA (reference sequence). CDR3 coding DNA: TGCAGTGCTAGTGTCCCCAGGGTGGCCTATGGCTACACCTTC. It codes for CSASVPRVAYGYTF.

The chain carries TRBV2 and TRBJ1-2; no reliable D call. CDR1 is SNHLY, CDR2 FYNNEI, per germline. This CDR3 is built from 13 residues. V was clipped by 5 bases and J by 3 bases, with 10 bases between them. The CDR3 region is CASSRSVDYGYTF. For the CDR3, the DNA is TGTGCCAGCAGTCGGTCGGTGGACTATGGCTACACCTTC.

V usage is TRBV6-5 and J usage is TRBJ2-2; 9 nucleotides match TRBD1. Germline V lookup: CDR1 MNHEY, CDR2 SVGAGI. This CDR3 spans 14 amino acids. With 10 bases clipped from V and 5 bases from J, the junction kept 8 bases outside the gene matches. The CDR3 DNA is TGTGCCACCTCAGACAGGGGGGAAACCGGGGAGCTGTTTTTT. Amino acid sequence: CATSDRGETGELFF.

J is TRBJ2-3 and V is TRBV4-2; 8 positions agree with TRBD2. J was trimmed by 4 bases and V by 0 bases; bases with no gene match: 9. The CDR3 consists of 17 residues. From germline, CDR1 is LGHNA and CDR2 YNFKEQ. The CDR3 is CASSQDGAQREPDTQYF. CDR3 in DNA: TGTGCCAGCAGCCAAGATGGCGCCCAGCGGGAGCCAGATACGCAGTATTTT.

The chain employs TRBV6-6 and TRBJ2-3; 10 nucleotides agree with TRBD1. V lost 6 bases and J lost 2; bases outside the gene matches: 8. CDR1 MNHNY and CDR2 SVGAGI come from the germline V gene (reference sequence). This CDR3 has 16 residues. CDR3 DNA sequence: TGTGCCAGCAGGCGGGACAGGGGAGGGTTCACAGATACGCAGTATTTT. Its protein is CASRRDRGGFTDTQYF.

The chain combines TRBV5-4 with TRBJ2-1, with D possibly TRBD2 on 5 matching bases. Looked up from germline, CDR1 is SGHNT and CDR2 is YYREEE (reference sequence). V was cut by 0 bases and J by 0 bases, with 16 bases left in between. The CDR3 totals 18 residues. Here the CDR3 DNA reads TGTGCCAGCAGCTTGGGCGGGCCCCATTCTAGCTCCTACAATGAGCAGTTCTTC. This sequence encodes CASSLGGPHSSSYNEQFF.

This clone was recorded a few times. The V call is TRBV11-1, the J call TRBJ2-7, with TRBD2 identical over 7 bases. CDR3 length: 14 amino acids. Germline CDR1 is SGHAT and CDR2 is FQDESV (reference sequence). V was pared by 5 bases and J by 7 bases, with 11 bases of the junction left unmatched. The CDR3 reads CASSLPGRAGEQYF. The CDR3 DNA reads TGTGCCAGCAGCCTGCCGGGGAGAGCGGGAGAGCAGTACTTC.

The chain couples TRBV2 to TRBJ2-1; possibly TRBD1 for D (6 bases). This CDR3 has 12 amino acids. Germline V lookup: CDR1 SNHLY, CDR2 FYNNEI. The germline V and J ends were trimmed by 6 bases and 12 bases, with 15 bases remaining between them. The CDR3 reads CASRDSLQGQFF. The CDR3 nucleotides are TGTGCCAGCAGGGACAGCCTGCAGGGGCAGTTCTTC.